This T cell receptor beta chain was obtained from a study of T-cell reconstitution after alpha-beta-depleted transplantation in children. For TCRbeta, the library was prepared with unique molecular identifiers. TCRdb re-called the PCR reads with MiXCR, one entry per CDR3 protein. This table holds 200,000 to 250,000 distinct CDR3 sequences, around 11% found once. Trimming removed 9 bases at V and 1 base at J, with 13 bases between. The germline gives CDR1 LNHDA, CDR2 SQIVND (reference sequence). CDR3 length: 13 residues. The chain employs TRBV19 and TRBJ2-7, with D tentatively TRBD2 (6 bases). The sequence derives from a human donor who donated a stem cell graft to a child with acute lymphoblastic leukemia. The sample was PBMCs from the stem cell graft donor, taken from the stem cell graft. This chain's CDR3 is CASRSGQSYEQYF. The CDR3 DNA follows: TGTGCCAGCCGTAGCGGACAATCCTACGAGCAGTACTTC.